These 21 T cell receptor beta chains share one sample of origin, sequenced in a study of response to subunit inactivated influenza vaccine. TCRdb redid the calling of the RT-PCR reads with MiXCR, one entry per CDR3 protein. The sample shows about 160,000 distinct CDR3 sequences, roughly 11% of them seen only once. This specimen was non-naive T cells sorted from PBMCs, taken about 6 weeks after vaccination. The receptor set was obtained from a man aged 50 to 59 who received an inactivated influenza vaccine.

This clonotype was recorded many times. The chain carries TRBV12-3 or TRBV12-4 and TRBJ2-2, with 7 bases lining up with TRBD1. J lost 4 bases, V lost 6 bases, and 11 bases had no gene match. The CDR3 contains 16 residues. In DNA, the CDR3 is TGTGCCAGCAGCCCCACGAAGACAGGGAGCACCGGGGAGCTGTTTTTT. This codes for CASSPTKTGSTGELFF.

This chain uses TRBV29-1 with TRBJ2-3; no firm D call. The CDR3 loop spans 15 amino acids. Germline V gives CDR1 SQVTM, CDR2 ANQGSEA. Trimming took 8 bases from V and 0 from J, leaving 18 bases between them. This CDR3 reads CSYLRVTSSTDTQYF. As DNA, the CDR3 is TGCAGCTATTTAAGGGTGACTTCTAGCACAGATACGCAGTATTTT.

This clonotype was picked up a small number of times. The gene calls are TRBV7-2 and TRBJ2-3; the match to TRBD2 covers 10 bases. The CDR3 covers 17 residues. The V and J ends lost 4 bases and 1 base, in that order; junction bases with no gene match: 8. CDR1 is SGHTA and CDR2 is FQGNSA in the germline V gene. The CDR3 protein is CASSYSAGTSGTDTQYF. CDR3 sequence (DNA): TGTGCCAGCAGCTACTCTGCCGGGACTAGCGGCACAGATACGCAGTATTTT.

This clonotype was recorded many times. CDR3 loop: CASSLWGNTEQPQHF. The DNA of the CDR3 is TGTGCCAGCAGCTTATGGGGGAACACGGAACAGCCCCAGCATTTT. V and J are TRBV7-2 and TRBJ1-5, with D tentatively TRBD1 (5 bases). Germline CDR1 and CDR2: SGHTA and FQGNSA. V shed 2 bases and J shed 7 bases, with 15 bases lying between them. This CDR3 region has 15 residues.

This rearrangement joins TRBV5-5 to TRBJ2-3; a weak D match, TRBD1 (5 bases). Germline V gene data show CDR1 as SGHKS and CDR2 as YYEKEE (reference sequence). Trimming pared 0 bases from V and 2 bases from J, leaving 13 bases between. The CDR3 runs to 16 residues. The CDR3 nucleotides are TGTGCCAGCAGCTTGGAGGCAGGGATCCACACAGATACGCAGTATTTT. This sequence encodes CASSLEAGIHTDTQYF.

The chain employs TRBV5-6 and TRBJ2-5; D might be TRBD1 (5 bases). V lost 3 bases, J lost 4 bases, and 10 bases lay in between. There are 13 residues in the CDR3. Looked up from germline, CDR1 is SGHDT and CDR2 is YYEEEE. This chain's CDR3 is CASSYQGGETQYF. In DNA, the CDR3 is TGTGCCAGCAGCTACCAGGGTGGAGAGACCCAGTACTTC.

This clonotype has a handful of counts. CDR3 nucleotides: TGTGCCAGCAGTTACGCCGGGGACAGGGAGAGTACAGATACGCAGTATTTT. It is translated as CASSYAGDRESTDTQYF. The chain joins TRBV6-2 or TRBV6-3 to TRBJ2-3; 9 nucleotides line up with TRBD1. Germline CDR1 is MNHEY and CDR2 is SVGEGT. The V gene end was trimmed by 2 bases and the J gene end by 3 bases; junction bases not matched to a gene: 9. The CDR3 totals 17 residues.

This chain joins TRBV28 and TRBJ2-3; 13 bases are shared with TRBD2. Germline loops: CDR1 MDHEN, CDR2 SYDVKM. The CDR3 sequence is 16 residues long. The V gene end was trimmed by 5 bases and the J gene end by 7 bases; junction bases not matched to a gene: 9. CDR3 region: CASSPATSGRRNTQYF. DNA of the CDR3: TGTGCCAGCAGTCCGGCGACTAGCGGGAGGCGAAATACGCAGTATTTT.

The chain recombines TRBV20-1 with TRBJ2-3, with 9 bases aligning to TRBD2. CDR3 length: 14 amino acids. The J segment lost 5 bases and the V segment lost 5 bases, leaving 8 bases of the junction unmatched. Germline assignment: CDR1 DFQATT and CDR2 SNEGSKA (reference sequence). CDR3 nucleotides: TGCAGTGCTTATAATAGCGGGAGAAAAGATACGCAGTATTTT. It yields the protein CSAYNSGRKDTQYF.

This clonotype was picked up a small number of times. The chain employs TRBV11-1 and TRBJ2-3, with TRBD2 matching over 10 bases. After removal of 2 bases from V and 0 bases from J, the junction contained 14 bases not matched to a gene. The CDR3 contains 20 residues. Germline V gene data show CDR1 as SGHAT and CDR2 as FQDESV (reference sequence). The CDR3 sequence: CASSLRVWSSGGLSTDTQYF. DNA for the CDR3: TGTGCCAGCAGCTTACGGGTGTGGTCTAGCGGGGGCCTAAGCACAGATACGCAGTATTTT.

The table lists this clonotype with a few counts. The chain carries TRBV6-6 and TRBJ1-6, with 8 bases matching TRBD1. The length of the CDR3 is 13 residues. Germline-derived CDR1 and CDR2 are MNHNY and SVGAGI (reference sequence). The junction had 3 bases not matched to a gene; V was cut back by 6 bases and J by 8 bases. The CDR3 coding sequence is TGTGCCAGCAGACCGACAGGGGATTCACCCCTCCACTTT. Translating gives CASRPTGDSPLHF.

The sample holds many counts of this clonotype. J is TRBJ1-2 and V is TRBV5-8; D possibly corresponds to TRBD1 (6 bases). Germline CDR1 is SGHTS and CDR2 is YDEGEE. The CDR3 runs to 13 residues. The V end lost 1 base, the J end lost 4 bases, and 8 bases lay between the germline ends. CDR3 protein: CASSLQTGYGYTF. CDR3 DNA sequence: TGTGCCAGCAGCTTGCAGACAGGCTATGGCTACACCTTC.

The sample holds many counts of this clonotype. The V and J genes are TRBV15 and TRBJ2-3; TRBD1 is a possible D gene (5 bases). Germline V gene lookup returns CDR1 LNHNV and CDR2 YYDKDF (reference sequence). This CDR3 contains 12 residues. V was shortened by 5 bases and J by 8 bases, with 11 bases between the two germline ends. CDR3 protein: CATSGHLPTQYF. CDR3 nucleotide sequence: TGTGCCACCAGCGGACATCTCCCTACGCAGTATTTT.

This clonotype was counted only a few times. DNA for the CDR3: TGTGCCAGCAGAGTGGGCGCCGGGGAGCTGTTTTTT. This encodes CASRVGAGELFF. The chain uses TRBV2 and TRBJ2-2, with D unclear. CDR1 and CDR2 from the germline V gene are SNHLY and FYNNEI. CDR3 length: 12 amino acids. Trimming pared 6 bases from V and 6 bases from J, leaving 8 bases between.

Ten or more counts support this clonotype. The chain employs TRBV4-3 and TRBJ1-1; tentative D call: TRBD1 (5 bases). The CDR3 runs to 13 residues. Trimming stripped 4 bases from V and 2 bases from J, with 8 bases between. Germline assignment: CDR1 LGHNA and CDR2 YSLEER. The CDR3 spells CASSPGHNTEAFF. The CDR3 bases are TGCGCCAGCAGCCCCGGACATAACACTGAAGCTTTCTTT.

In this sample, this clonotype turned up a few times. The V call is TRBV3-1, the J call TRBJ1-5; D perhaps matches TRBD1 (6 bases). V was clipped by 4 bases and J by 3 bases, with 10 bases between them. Germline CDR1 LGHDT, CDR2 YNNKEL (reference sequence). This CDR3 is built from 14 residues. CDR3 DNA: TGTGCCAGCAGCCTAGGGGGGTTCAATCAGCCCCAGCATTTT. Translation gives CASSLGGFNQPQHF.

This clonotype was observed a few times. The CDR3 loop is CASISGGPRPDTQYF. Here the CDR3 DNA reads TGTGCCAGCATATCTGGGGGGCCCCGCCCAGATACGCAGTATTTT. The rearrangement joins TRBV21-1 to TRBJ2-3; TRBD1 was called by the table and not checked on the DNA. TRBV21-1 is assigned pseudogene status. This CDR3 region has 15 residues.

This clonotype was observed a few times. The DNA for the CDR3 is TGCAGTGCTAGAGATCGTGGTTGGAATCAGCCCCAGCATTTT. This sequence encodes CSARDRGWNQPQHF. The rearrangement links TRBV20-1 to TRBJ1-5; D gene ambiguous. V was cut by 0 bases and J by 4 bases, with 10 bases left in between. The CDR3 sequence is 14 residues long. Germline loops: CDR1 DFQATT, CDR2 SNEGSKA (reference sequence).

This clonotype was picked up a small number of times. This sequence joins TRBV7-9 and TRBJ1-1, with D possibly being TRBD1 (5 bases). Trimming pared 5 bases from V and 4 bases from J, leaving 20 bases between. The CDR3 length is 16 residues. CDR1 is SEHNR and CDR2 is FQNEAQ in the germline V gene (reference sequence). The CDR3 nucleotides are TGTGCCAGCAGCCCCGTGGGACGCTACCAGACCACTGAAGCTTTCTTT. Translation gives CASSPVGRYQTTEAFF. The whole variable domain, filled in from reference TRBV7-9 and TRBJ1-1, reads DTGVSQNPRHKITKRGQNVTFRCDPISEHNRLYWYRQTLGQGPEFLTYFQNEAQLEKSRLLSDRFSAERPKGSFSTLEIQRTEQGDSAMYLCASSPVGRYQTTEAFFGQGTRLTVV.

The chain employs TRBV5-1 and TRBJ2-5; no clear D. The V and J ends lost 0 bases and 6 bases respectively, with 15 bases between them. The CDR3 has 15 residues. Germline V gene sequence: CDR1 SGHRS, CDR2 YFSETQ. CDR3: CASSLALGFVKTQYF. The CDR3 DNA sequence: TGCGCCAGCAGCTTGGCCTTGGGGTTCGTGAAGACCCAGTACTTC.

The genes are TRBV19 and TRBJ2-1, with a weak D call TRBD2 (7 bases). The V end was cut by 7 bases, the J end by 4 bases, with 14 bases between. Germline V lookup: CDR1 LNHDA, CDR2 SQIVND (reference sequence). The CDR3 loop spans 14 amino acids. The chain's CDR3 is CASKLRGLYNEQFF. The CDR3 bases are TGTGCCAGTAAGTTGCGGGGGCTATACAATGAGCAGTTCTTC.